This T cell receptor beta chain emerged from a study of T cell repertoires in cytomegalovirus infection. Across the whole study: CMV epitopes used comprised recently identified HLA-C-restricted ones and well-studied HLA-B-restricted ones. From public TCR beta signatures came an indication of both CMV infection and matching HLA type. Overall study results and limits: Dominating the ex vivo response were HLA-C-restricted CMV-specific TCR beta clonotypes.

TCRdb re-called the reads through MiXCR, storing one row per CDR3 protein. Of hundreds of thousands of distinct CDR3 sequences in the sample, less than 35% were seen once. The CDR3 runs to 12 residues. Trimming cost V 10 bases and J 3 bases, with 12 bases left between them. From germline, CDR1 is SGHVS and CDR2 FQNEAQ. As regards this clonotype: Its antigen is unidentified.

The sequence was collected from a human donor in good health (CMV status not recorded). Some clones in this sample may be carry-over from other donors' samples. This chain uses TRBV7-8 with TRBJ1-1; D is unclear. Material: cultured CD8+ T cells from PBMCs, obtained from culture after CMV antigen stimulation. CDR3 in amino acids: CAILGHDTEAFF. Written as DNA, the CDR3 is TGTGCCATTTTGGGTCATGACACTGAAGCTTTCTTT. Based on the CDR3 plus reference TRBV7-8 and TRBJ1-1, the full variable domain is GAGVSQSPRYKVAKRGQDVALRCDPISGHVSLFWYQQALGQGPEFLTYFQNEAQLDKSGLPSDRFFAERPEGSVSTLKIQRTQQEDSAVYLCAILGHDTEAFFGQGTRLTVV.